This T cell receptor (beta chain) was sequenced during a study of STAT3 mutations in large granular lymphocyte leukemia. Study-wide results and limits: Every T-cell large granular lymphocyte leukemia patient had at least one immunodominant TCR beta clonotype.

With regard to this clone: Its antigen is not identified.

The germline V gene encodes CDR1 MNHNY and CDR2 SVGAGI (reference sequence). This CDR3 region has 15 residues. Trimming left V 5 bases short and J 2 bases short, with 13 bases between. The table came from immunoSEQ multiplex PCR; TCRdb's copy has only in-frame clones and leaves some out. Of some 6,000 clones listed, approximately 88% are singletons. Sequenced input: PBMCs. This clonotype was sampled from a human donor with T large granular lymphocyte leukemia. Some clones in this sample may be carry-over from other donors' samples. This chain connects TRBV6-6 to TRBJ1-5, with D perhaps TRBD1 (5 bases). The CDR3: CASSQSGIRNQPQHF. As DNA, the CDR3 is TGTGCCAGCAGTCAATCAGGGATCCGCAATCAGCCCCAGCATTTT.